This T cell receptor beta chain was obtained from a study of control samples from healthy donors and cancer patients. This clone was seen only once. Germline V lookup: CDR1 LGHNA, CDR2 YNFKEQ. CDR3 length: 16 amino acids. With 2 bases clipped from V and 5 bases from J, the junction kept 7 bases outside the gene matches. Profiled with immunoSEQ multiplex PCR; TCRdb holds only in-frame clones, not every one. The table includes under 80,000 clones, 85% to 95% detected once. Sequencing was done on a sample of blood. The receptor was isolated from a woman aged 25 to 39 in good health. The chain uses TRBV4-2 and TRBJ1-4, with TRBD1 matching over 8 bases. This chain's CDR3 is CASSQRRTGTNEKLFF. CDR3 in DNA: TGTGCCAGCAGCCAACGTAGGACAGGGACCAATGAAAAACTGTTTTTT.